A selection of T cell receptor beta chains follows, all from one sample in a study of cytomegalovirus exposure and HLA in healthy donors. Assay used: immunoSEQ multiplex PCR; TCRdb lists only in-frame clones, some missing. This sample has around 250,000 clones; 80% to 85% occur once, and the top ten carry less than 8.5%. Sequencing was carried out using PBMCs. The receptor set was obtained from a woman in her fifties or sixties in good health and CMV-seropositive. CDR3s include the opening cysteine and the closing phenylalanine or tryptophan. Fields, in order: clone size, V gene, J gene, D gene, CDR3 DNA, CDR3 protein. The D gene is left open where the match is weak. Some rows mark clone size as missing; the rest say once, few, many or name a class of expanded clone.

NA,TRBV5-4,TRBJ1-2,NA,TGTGCCAGCAGCTTGGTGGGGGGAGCTAACTATGGCTACACCTTC,CASSLVGGANYGYTF
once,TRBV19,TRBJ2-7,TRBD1,TGTGCCAGTAGTATAATAGCTCTTCGGGACAGCAATACCTACGAGCAGTACTTC,CASSIIALRDSNTYEQYF
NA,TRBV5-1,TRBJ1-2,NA,TGCGCCAGCAGCTTTCAGGGGATGGTCGATGGCTACACCTTC,CASSFQGMVDGYTF
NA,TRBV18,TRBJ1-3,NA,TGTGCCAGCTCACCACCGGGCCAGGGCTCTGGAAACACCATATATTTT,CASSPPGQGSGNTIYF
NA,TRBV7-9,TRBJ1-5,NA,TGTGCCAGCAGCTTAGTCGGGGGGAAGGGTCAGCCCCAGCATTTT,CASSLVGGKGQPQHF
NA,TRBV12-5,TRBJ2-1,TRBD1,TGTGCTAGTGGTTTCGCCCCGGGACAGGGTTTTCAGTTCTTC,CASGFAPGQGFQFF
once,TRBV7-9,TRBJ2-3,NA,TGTGCCAGCAGCTCTAAGCGGTCCACAGATACGCAGTATTTT,CASSSKRSTDTQYF
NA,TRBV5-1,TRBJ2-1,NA,TGCGCCAGCAGCTTGGAAGCTCGGGAGTATGAGCAGTTCTTC,CASSLEAREYEQFF
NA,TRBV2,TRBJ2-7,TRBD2,TGTGCCAGCAGAGGGGAGCGGGAGACCTCCTACGAGCAGTACTTC,CASRGERETSYEQYF
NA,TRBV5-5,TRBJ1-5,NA,TGTGCCAGCAGCTGGGGGCGGGGGGATCAGCCCCAGCATTTT,CASSWGRGDQPQHF
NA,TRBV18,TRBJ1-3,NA,TGTGCCAGCTCACCAGCGGGAGGGGACACCATATATTTT,CASSPAGGDTIYF
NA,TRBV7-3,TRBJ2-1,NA,TGTGCCAGCAGCTTAACCGGAACAGGGAGAGGCAATGAGCAGTTCTTC,CASSLTGTGRGNEQFF
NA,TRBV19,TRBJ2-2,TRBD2,TGTGCCAGTCGGCTAGCGGAGATAAACACCGGGGAGCTGTTTTTT,CASRLAEINTGELFF
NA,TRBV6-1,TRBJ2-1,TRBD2,TGTGCCAGCAGAGCGGGAGGGCACAATGAGCAGTTCTTC,CASRAGGHNEQFF
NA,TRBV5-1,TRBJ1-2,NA,TGCGCCAGCAGCTTATCAGGGGAGAATGGCTACACCTTC,CASSLSGENGYTF
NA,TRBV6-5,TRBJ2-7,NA,TGTGCCACTCACAGGGCCTACGAGCAGTACTTC,CATHRAYEQYF
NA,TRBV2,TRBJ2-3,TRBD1,TGTGCCAGCAGGGGCCGGGACAGGGGCTCAGATACGCAGTATTTT,CASRGRDRGSDTQYF
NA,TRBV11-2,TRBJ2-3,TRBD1,TGTGCCAGCAGCTTAATTCTGACAGGGCCAGATACGCAGTATTTT,CASSLILTGPDTQYF
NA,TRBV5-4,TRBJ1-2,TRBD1,TGTGCCAGCAGCTTGGGGACAGGGAAGGTCTATGGCTACACCTTC,CASSLGTGKVYGYTF
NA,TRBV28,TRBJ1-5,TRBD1,TGTGCCAGCAGTTTATACAGGGGGCCACAGCCCCAGCATTTT,CASSLYRGPQPQHF